The sequence of this T cell receptor (beta chain) was determined in a study of blood T cell repertoires in COVID-19. Background on the study: PBMCs, B-cell-depleted T cells, or T cells were the source of the cDNA or gDNA that made up the material.

The CDR3 extends over 15 amino acids. Germline lookup yields CDR1 SGHTA and CDR2 FQGNSA. The V end lost 0 bases, the J end lost 4 bases, and 11 bases lay between the germline ends. Authors' data handling: Nucleated cell counts were estimated from reference gene primer amplification. The protocol was immunoSEQ multiplex PCR, while the TCRdb copy is restricted to in-frame clones and leaves out a portion. That table gives V, J and clone size, and the DNA gave D and trimming. The sample records approximately 150,000 clones, 79% being singletons. The study drew participants aged about 18 to 89 years from roughly 25 US areas.

This sequence joins TRBV7-2 and TRBJ2-3, with D hard to call. The material sequenced was PBMCs or T cells enriched from blood (not recorded which). This receptor was obtained from a woman in her seventies in a cohort exposed to, infected with or recovered from COVID-19 (not recorded which). DNA for the CDR3: TGTGCCAGCAGCTTAGCGCCCGACTTGTCAGATACGCAGTATTTT. Its translation is CASSLAPDLSDTQYF. Full variable domain (missing parts from reference TRBV7-2 and TRBJ2-3): GAGVSQSPSNKVTEKGKDVELRCDPISGHTALYWYRQSLGQGLEFLIYFQGNSAPDKSGLPSDRFSAERTGGSVSTLTIQRTQQEDSAVYLCASSLAPDLSDTQYFGPGTRLTVL.